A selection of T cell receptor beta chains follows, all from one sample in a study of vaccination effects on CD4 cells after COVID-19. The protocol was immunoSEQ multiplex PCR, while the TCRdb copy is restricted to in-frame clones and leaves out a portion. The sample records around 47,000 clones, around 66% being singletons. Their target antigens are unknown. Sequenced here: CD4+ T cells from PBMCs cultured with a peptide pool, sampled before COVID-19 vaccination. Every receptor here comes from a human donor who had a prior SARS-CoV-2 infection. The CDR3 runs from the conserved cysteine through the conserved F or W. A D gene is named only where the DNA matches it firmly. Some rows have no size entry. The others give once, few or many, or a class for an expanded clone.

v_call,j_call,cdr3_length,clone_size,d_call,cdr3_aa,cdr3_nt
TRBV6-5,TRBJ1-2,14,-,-,CASTAGGVYYGYTF,TGTGCCAGCACCGCCGGGGGAGTGTACTATGGCTACACCTTC
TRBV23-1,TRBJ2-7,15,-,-,CASSPLSGEGYEQYF,TGCGCCAGCAGTCCCCTTTCAGGGGAAGGCTACGAGCAGTACTTC
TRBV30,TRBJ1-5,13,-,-,CAWSGQHNQPQHF,TGTGCCTGGAGCGGACAGCATAATCAGCCCCAGCATTTT
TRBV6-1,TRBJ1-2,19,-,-,CASSENRWQDVRVDYGYTF,TGTGCCAGCAGTGAAAACCGGTGGCAAGACGTGAGGGTTGACTATGGCTACACCTTC
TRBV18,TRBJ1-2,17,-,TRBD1,CASSPGFWTGTVYGYTF,TGTGCCAGCTCACCAGGATTTTGGACAGGGACCGTATATGGCTACACCTTC
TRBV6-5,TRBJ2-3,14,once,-,CASRPWDNTDTQYF,TGTGCCAGCAGACCTTGGGACAACACAGATACGCAGTATTTT
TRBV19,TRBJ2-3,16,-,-,CASSSFRLGRLSTQYF,TGTGCCAGTAGCTCTTTCAGGTTGGGGCGCTTAAGTACGCAGTATTTT
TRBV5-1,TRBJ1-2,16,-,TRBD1,CASSSTGTATHYGYTF,TGCGCCAGCAGCTCCACCGGGACAGCCACCCACTATGGCTACACCTTC
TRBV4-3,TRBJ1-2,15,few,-,CASSQDWGLGYGYTF,TGCGCCAGCAGCCAAGATTGGGGCCTCGGCTATGGCTACACCTTC
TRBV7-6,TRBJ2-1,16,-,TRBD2,CASSYSGGGSYNEQFF,TGTGCCAGCAGCTATAGCGGGGGGGGCTCCTACAATGAGCAGTTCTTC
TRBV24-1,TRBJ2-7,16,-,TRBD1,CATSAAHGTGVGEQYF,TGTGCCACCAGTGCCGCCCATGGGACAGGGGTGGGCGAGCAGTACTTC
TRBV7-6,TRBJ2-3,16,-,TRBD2,CASSLGPTSGTDTQYF,TGTGCCAGCAGCTTGGGACCGACTAGCGGCACAGATACGCAGTATTTT
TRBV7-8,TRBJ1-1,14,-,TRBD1,CASSRQGGDTEAFF,TGTGCCAGCAGCCGACAGGGGGGGGACACTGAAGCTTTCTTT
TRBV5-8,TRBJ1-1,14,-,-,CASSQGPFRPEAFF,TGTGCCAGCAGCCAGGGGCCCTTTCGGCCTGAAGCTTTCTTT
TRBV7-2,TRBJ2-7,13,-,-,CASSLAPGYEQYF,TGTGCCAGCAGCTTAGCTCCTGGCTACGAGCAGTACTTC
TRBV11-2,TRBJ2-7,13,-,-,CASSPTGLSEQYF,TGTGCCAGCAGTCCCACGGGACTTTCCGAGCAGTACTTC
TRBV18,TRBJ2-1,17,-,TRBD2,CASSLYYTAGALDEQFF,TGTGCCAGCTCACTCTATTATACGGCGGGAGCCTTGGATGAGCAGTTCTTC
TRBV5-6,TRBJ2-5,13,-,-,CASSGLVQETQYF,TGTGCCAGCAGCGGTTTAGTCCAAGAGACCCAGTACTTC
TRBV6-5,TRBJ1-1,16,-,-,CASSYPPSTANTEAFF,TGTGCCAGCAGTTACCCCCCATCGACAGCCAACACTGAAGCTTTCTTT
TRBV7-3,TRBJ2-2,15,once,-,CASSPRFQNTGELFF,TGTGCCAGCAGCCCACGGTTCCAGAACACCGGGGAGCTGTTTTTT
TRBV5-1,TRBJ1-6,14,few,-,CASSPWTVNSPLHF,TGCGCCAGCAGCCCATGGACAGTTAATTCACCCCTCCACTTT
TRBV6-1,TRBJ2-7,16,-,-,CASSEGARGSLYEQYF,TGTGCCAGCAGTGAAGGAGCTCGGGGGTCCCTCTACGAGCAGTACTTC
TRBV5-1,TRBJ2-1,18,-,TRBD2,CASSPLPGTSGVGDEQFF,TGCGCCAGCAGCCCCCTCCCCGGGACTAGCGGGGTTGGCGATGAGCAGTTCTTC
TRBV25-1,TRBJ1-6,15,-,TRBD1,CASSDRDRGTSPLHF,TGTGCCAGCAGTGACCGGGACAGGGGGACCTCACCCCTCCACTTT
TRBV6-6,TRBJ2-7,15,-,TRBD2,CASRGLAVNLYEQYF,TGTGCCAGCAGAGGACTAGCGGTAAATCTATACGAGCAGTACTTC
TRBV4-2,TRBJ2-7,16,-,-,CASSQEPRGGQQEQYF,TGTGCCAGCAGCCAAGAGCCCAGGGGCGGGCAACAAGAGCAGTACTTC
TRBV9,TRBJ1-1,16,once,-,CASSVANYGVNTEAFF,TGTGCCAGCAGCGTAGCTAATTATGGAGTGAACACTGAAGCTTTCTTT
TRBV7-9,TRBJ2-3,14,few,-,CASSPNLRADTQYF,TGTGCCAGCAGCCCGAACCTACGCGCAGATACGCAGTATTTT
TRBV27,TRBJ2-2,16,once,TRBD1,CASTPSGTGVTGELFF,TGTGCCAGCACCCCATCGGGGACAGGGGTCACCGGGGAGCTGTTTTTT
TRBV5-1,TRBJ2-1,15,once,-,CASSRYSSSYNEQFF,TGCGCCAGCAGCCGATACTCTAGCTCCTACAATGAGCAGTTCTTC
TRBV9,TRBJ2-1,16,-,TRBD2,CASSVSTGLAGYEQFF,TGTGCCAGCAGCGTGTCGACGGGACTAGCGGGATATGAGCAGTTCTTC
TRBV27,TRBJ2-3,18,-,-,CASSFRALFSGGADTQYF,TGTGCCAGCAGTTTTAGGGCCTTGTTTTCGGGGGGCGCAGATACGCAGTATTTT
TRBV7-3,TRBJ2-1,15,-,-,CASSLSDPSYNEQFF,TGTGCCAGCAGCTTATCTGACCCCTCCTACAATGAGCAGTTCTTC
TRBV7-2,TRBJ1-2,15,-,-,CASSWNSVLGYGYTF,TGTGCCAGCAGCTGGAACTCAGTTCTCGGCTATGGCTACACCTTC
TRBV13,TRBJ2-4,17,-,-,CASSLGVTGRGGNIQYF,TGTGCCAGCAGCTTAGGAGTAACAGGGCGAGGTGGGAACATTCAGTACTTC
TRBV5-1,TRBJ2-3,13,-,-,CASGRGDGGEQYF,TGCGCCAGTGGGCGCGGAGACGGCGGCGAGCAGTATTTT
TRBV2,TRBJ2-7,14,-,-,CASSEQGLANEQYF,TGTGCCAGCAGTGAACAGGGGCTTGCGAACGAGCAGTACTTC
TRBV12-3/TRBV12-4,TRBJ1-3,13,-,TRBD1,CASTGTGRNTIYF,TGTGCCAGCACGGGGACAGGGAGAAACACCATATATTTT
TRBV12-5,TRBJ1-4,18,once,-,CASGLVSGGTHSNEKLFF,TGTGCTAGTGGTTTGGTATCGGGGGGAACCCACTCTAATGAAAAACTGTTTTTT
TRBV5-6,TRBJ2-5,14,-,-,CASSLGAPLETQYF,TGTGCCAGCAGCTTAGGGGCTCCACTTGAGACCCAGTACTTC
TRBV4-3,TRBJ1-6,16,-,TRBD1,CASSPEPGQGYSPLHF,TGCGCCAGCAGCCCAGAACCGGGACAGGGATATTCACCCCTCCACTTT